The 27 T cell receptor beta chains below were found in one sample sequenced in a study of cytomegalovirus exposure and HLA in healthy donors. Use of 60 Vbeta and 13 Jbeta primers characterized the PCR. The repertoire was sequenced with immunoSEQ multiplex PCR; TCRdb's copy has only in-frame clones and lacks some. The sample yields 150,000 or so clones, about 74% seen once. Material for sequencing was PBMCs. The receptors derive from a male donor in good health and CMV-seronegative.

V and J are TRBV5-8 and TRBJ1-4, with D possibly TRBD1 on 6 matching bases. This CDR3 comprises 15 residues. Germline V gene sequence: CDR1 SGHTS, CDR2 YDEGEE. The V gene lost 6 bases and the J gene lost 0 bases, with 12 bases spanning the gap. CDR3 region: CASNRARATNEKLFF. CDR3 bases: TGTGCCAGCAACAGGGCCCGGGCAACTAATGAAAAACTGTTTTTT.

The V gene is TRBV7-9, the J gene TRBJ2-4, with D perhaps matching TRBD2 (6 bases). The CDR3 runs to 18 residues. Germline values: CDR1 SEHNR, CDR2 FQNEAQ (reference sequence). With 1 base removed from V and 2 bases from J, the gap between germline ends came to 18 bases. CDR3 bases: TGTGCCAGCAGCTTAGACCCCCCGTCACGGGACTCCAAAAACATTCAGTACTTC. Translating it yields CASSLDPPSRDSKNIQYF. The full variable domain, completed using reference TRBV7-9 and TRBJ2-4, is DTGVSQNPRHKITKRGQNVTFRCDPISEHNRLYWYRQTLGQGPEFLTYFQNEAQLEKSRLLSDRFSAERPKGSFSTLEIQRTEQGDSAMYLCASSLDPPSRDSKNIQYFGAGTRLSVL.

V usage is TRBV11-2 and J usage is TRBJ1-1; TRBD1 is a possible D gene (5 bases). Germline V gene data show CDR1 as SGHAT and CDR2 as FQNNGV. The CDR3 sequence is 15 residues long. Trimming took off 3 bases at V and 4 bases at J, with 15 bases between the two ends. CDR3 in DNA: TGTGCCAGCAGCTTTGTCCGAGGGGAGGCCACTGAAGCTTTCTTT. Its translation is CASSFVRGEATEAFF.

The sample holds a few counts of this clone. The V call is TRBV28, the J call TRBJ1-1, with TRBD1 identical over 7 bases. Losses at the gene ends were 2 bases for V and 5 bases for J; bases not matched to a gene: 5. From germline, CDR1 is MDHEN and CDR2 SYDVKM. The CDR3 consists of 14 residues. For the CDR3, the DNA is TGTGCCAGCAGTTTAGCCCAGGGGGAAACTGAAGCTTTCTTT. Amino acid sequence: CASSLAQGETEAFF.

The CDR3 DNA reads TGCGCCAGCAGCTTGGGACTAGCGGACGGGTCAGATACGCAGTATTTT. This codes for CASSLGLADGSDTQYF. The chain links TRBV5-1 to TRBJ2-3; 9 positions match TRBD2. Germline CDR1 SGHRS, CDR2 YFSETQ. V trimming: 0 bases; J trimming: 4 bases; junction bases outside the gene matches: 6. The CDR3 extends over 16 amino acids.

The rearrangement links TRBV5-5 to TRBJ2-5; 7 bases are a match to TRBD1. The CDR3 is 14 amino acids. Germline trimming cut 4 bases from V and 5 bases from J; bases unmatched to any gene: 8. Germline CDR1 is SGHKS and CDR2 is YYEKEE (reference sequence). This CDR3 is CASSPGTVGETQYF. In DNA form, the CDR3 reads TGTGCCAGCAGCCCGGGGACAGTCGGCGAGACCCAGTACTTC.

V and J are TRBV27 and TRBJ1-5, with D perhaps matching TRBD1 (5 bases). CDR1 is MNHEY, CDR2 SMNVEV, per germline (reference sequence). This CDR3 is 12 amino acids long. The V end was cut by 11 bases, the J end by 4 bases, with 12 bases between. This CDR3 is CASGLRNQPQHF. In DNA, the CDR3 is TGTGCCTCGGGACTTCGGAATCAGCCCCAGCATTTT.

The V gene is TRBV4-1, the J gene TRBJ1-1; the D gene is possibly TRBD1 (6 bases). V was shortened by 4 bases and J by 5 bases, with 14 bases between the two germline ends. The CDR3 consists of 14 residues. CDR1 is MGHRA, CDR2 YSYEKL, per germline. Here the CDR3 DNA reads TGCGCCAGCAGCCGCATCACAGGGACGACTGAAGCTTTCTTT. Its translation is CASSRITGTTEAFF.

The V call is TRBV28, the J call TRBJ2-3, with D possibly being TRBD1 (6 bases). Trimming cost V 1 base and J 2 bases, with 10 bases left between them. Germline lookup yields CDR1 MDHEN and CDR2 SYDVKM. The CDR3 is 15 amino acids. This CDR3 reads CASSLYGQITDTQYF. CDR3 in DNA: TGTGCCAGCAGTTTATATGGACAGATCACAGATACGCAGTATTTT.

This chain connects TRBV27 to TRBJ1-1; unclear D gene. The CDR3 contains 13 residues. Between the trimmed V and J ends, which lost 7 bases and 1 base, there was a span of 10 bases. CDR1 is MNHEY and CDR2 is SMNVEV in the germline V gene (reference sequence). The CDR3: CASTLHPNTEAFF. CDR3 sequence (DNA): TGTGCCAGCACCTTACACCCGAACACTGAAGCTTTCTTT.

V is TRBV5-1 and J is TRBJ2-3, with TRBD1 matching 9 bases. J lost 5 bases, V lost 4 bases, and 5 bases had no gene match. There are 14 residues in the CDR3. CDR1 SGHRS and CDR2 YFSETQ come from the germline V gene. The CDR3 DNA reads TGCGCCAGCAGCCGGGACAGGGAGATAGATACGCAGTATTTT. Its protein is CASSRDREIDTQYF.

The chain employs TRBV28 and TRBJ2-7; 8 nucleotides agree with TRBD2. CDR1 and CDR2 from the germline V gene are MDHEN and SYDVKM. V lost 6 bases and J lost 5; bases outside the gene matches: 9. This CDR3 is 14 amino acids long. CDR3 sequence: CASSQSGGQHEQYF. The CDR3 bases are TGTGCCAGCAGCCAATCGGGAGGGCAGCACGAGCAGTACTTC.

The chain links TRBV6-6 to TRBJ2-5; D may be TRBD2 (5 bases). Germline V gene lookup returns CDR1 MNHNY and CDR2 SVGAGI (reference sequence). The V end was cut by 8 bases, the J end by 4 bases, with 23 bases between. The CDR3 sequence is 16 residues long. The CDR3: CASRPSTSLGRETQYF. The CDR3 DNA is TGTGCCAGCCGGCCCTCAACAAGTTTAGGGAGAGAGACCCAGTACTTC.

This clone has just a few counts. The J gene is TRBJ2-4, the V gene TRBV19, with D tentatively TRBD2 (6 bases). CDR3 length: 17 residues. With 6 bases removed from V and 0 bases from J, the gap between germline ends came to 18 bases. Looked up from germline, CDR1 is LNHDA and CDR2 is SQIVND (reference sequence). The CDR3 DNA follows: TGTGCCAGTAGCTCGGAGGGGCGGATCCGAGCCAAAAACATTCAGTACTTC. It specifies CASSSEGRIRAKNIQYF.

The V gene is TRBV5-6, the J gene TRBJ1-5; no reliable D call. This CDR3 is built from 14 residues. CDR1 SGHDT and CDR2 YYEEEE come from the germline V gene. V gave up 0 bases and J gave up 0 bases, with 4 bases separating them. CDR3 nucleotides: TGTGCCAGCAGCTTGGGGCCTAGCAATCAGCCCCAGCATTTT. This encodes CASSLGPSNQPQHF.

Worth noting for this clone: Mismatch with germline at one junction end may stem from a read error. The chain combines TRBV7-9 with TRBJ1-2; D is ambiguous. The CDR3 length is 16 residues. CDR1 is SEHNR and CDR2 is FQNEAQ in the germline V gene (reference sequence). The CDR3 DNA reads TGTTCCAGCAGCTTAGGGCCCGTCACGCGGTCCTATGGCTACACCTTC. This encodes CSSSLGPVTRSYGYTF.

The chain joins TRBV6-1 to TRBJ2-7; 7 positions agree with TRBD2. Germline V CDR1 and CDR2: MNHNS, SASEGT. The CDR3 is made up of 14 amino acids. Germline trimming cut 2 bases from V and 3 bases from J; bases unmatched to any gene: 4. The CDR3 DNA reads TGTGCCAGCAGTGAATCTAGCGGATTCTACGAGCAGTACTTC. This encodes CASSESSGFYEQYF.

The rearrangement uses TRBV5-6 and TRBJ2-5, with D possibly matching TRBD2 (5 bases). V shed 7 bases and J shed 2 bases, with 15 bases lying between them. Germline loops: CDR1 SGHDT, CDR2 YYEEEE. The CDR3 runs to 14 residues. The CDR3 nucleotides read TGTGCCAGCGGCACTCGGGGTTCACAAGAGACCCAGTACTTC. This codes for CASGTRGSQETQYF.

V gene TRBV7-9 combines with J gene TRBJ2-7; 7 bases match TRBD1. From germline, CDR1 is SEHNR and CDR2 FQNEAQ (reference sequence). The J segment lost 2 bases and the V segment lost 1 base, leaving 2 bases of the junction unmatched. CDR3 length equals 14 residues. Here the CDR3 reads CASSLGTGTYEQYF. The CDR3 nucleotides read TGTGCCAGCAGCTTAGGGACAGGTACCTACGAGCAGTACTTC.

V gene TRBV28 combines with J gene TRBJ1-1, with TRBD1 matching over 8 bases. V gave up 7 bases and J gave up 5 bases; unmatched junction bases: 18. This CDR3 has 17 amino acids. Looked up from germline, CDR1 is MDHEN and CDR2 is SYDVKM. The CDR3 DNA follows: TGTGCCAGCACGACAAACAGGGGGGTTCCTGGCCCTACTGAAGCTTTCTTT. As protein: CASTTNRGVPGPTEAFF.

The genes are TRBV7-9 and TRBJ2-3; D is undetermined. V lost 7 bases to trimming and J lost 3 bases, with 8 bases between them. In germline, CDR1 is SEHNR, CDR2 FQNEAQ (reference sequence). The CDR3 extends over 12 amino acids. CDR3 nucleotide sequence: TGTGCCAGCACCGATCTAACAGATACGCAGTATTTT. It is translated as CASTDLTDTQYF.

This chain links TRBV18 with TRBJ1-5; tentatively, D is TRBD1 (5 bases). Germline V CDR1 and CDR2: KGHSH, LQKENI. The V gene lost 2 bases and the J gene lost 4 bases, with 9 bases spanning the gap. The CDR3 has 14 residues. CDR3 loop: CASSPAGGNQPQHF. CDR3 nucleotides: TGTGCCAGCTCACCAGCCGGGGGGAATCAGCCCCAGCATTTT.

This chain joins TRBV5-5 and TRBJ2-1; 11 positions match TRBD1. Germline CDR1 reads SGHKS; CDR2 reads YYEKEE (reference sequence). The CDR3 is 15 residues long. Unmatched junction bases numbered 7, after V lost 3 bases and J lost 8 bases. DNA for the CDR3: TGTGCCAGCAGCTATCGGACAGGGGGCAGGGATGAGCAGTTCTTC. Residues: CASSYRTGGRDEQFF.

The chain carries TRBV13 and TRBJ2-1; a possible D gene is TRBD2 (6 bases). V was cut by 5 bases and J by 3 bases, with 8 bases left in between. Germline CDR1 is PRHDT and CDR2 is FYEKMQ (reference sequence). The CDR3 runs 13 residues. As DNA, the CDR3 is TGTGCCAGCAGCACCGGGGGCTACAATGAGCAGTTCTTC. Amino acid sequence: CASSTGGYNEQFF.

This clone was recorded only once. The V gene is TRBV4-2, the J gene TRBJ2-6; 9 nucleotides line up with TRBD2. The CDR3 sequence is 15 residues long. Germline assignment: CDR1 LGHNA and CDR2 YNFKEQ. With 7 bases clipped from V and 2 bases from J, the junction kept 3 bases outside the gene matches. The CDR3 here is CASIGGGAGANVLTF. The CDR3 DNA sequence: TGTGCCAGCATCGGCGGGGGGGCTGGGGCCAACGTCCTGACTTTC.

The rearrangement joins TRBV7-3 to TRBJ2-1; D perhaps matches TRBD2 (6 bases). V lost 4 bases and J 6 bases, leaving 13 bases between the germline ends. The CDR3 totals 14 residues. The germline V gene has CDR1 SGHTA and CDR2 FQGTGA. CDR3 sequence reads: CASSYGGARNEQFF. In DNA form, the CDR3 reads TGTGCCAGCAGCTACGGAGGGGCGCGCAATGAGCAGTTCTTC.

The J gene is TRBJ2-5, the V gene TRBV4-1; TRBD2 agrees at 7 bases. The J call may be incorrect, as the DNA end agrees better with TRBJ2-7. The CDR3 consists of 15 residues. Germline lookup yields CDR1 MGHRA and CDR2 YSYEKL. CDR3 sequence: CASSRSTGGKDEQYF. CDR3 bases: TGCGCCAGCAGCCGATCCACGGGGGGTAAGGACGAGCAGTACTTC.